Listed here are 31 T cell receptor beta chains from one sample, sequenced in a study of T cell responses to AZD1222 COVID-19 vaccine. Generated by immunoSEQ multiplex PCR, the TCRdb table keeps only in-frame clones and is missing some. The sample consists of 82,000 or so clones, 85% to 95% of them appearing once. The sample was peripheral blood, taken on day 0 of AZD1222 vaccination. The receptor source for this set is an adult in good health.

This chain links TRBV6-4 with TRBJ2-3, with D perhaps TRBD1 (7 bases). Trimming cost V 7 bases and J 4 bases, with 15 bases left between them. Germline CDR1 reads MRHNA; CDR2 reads SNTAGT. The length of the CDR3 is 14 residues. As DNA, the CDR3 is TGTGCCAGCATCCGTCAGGGGGGTGCAGATACGCAGTATTTT. This translates into CASIRQGGADTQYF.

The rearrangement uses TRBV27 and TRBJ1-2; TRBD1 might be the D (6 bases). The CDR3 consists of 15 residues. The V end was cut by 0 bases, the J end by 2 bases, with 10 bases between. CDR1 and CDR2 (germline): MNHEY, SMNVEV (reference sequence). DNA of the CDR3: TGTGCCAGCAGTTTATCACCAGGGGCGAACTATGGCTACACCTTC. As protein: CASSLSPGANYGYTF.

This rearrangement joins TRBV18 to TRBJ1-1; tentatively, D is TRBD1 (6 bases). With 6 bases removed from V and 7 bases from J, the gap between germline ends came to 15 bases. This CDR3 is 13 amino acids long. Germline lookup yields CDR1 KGHSH and CDR2 LQKENI. CDR3 DNA sequence: TGTGCCAGCTCTCTCAGGGGCCATAGTGAAGCTTTCTTT. It specifies CASSLRGHSEAFF.

The chain couples TRBV5-4 to TRBJ2-3, with unresolved D. The CDR3 covers 15 residues. Germline CDR1 SGHNT, CDR2 YYREEE (reference sequence). Trimming pared 0 bases from V and 8 bases from J, leaving 16 bases between. As DNA, the CDR3 is TGTGCCAGCAGCTTGGAGAGTACGGCTTTTACTACGCAGTATTTT. This sequence encodes CASSLESTAFTTQYF.

The V and J genes are TRBV4-1 and TRBJ2-5; 8 bases are shared with TRBD1. The CDR3 has 16 amino acids. Trimming removed 1 base from V and 3 bases from J; junction bases left unmatched: 7. Looked up from germline, CDR1 is MGHRA and CDR2 is YSYEKL. The CDR3 DNA reads as TGCGCCAGCAGCCAAGGAAGGGCAGGGGGCAAAGAGACCCAGTACTTC. It codes for CASSQGRAGGKETQYF.

The chain joins TRBV10-3 to TRBJ2-2; a weak D match, TRBD1 (6 bases). V shed 6 bases and J shed 4 bases, with 12 bases lying between them. This CDR3 is built from 14 residues. Germline V gene data show CDR1 as ENHRY and CDR2 as SYGVKD. CDR3 DNA: TGTGCCATCAGCCTTGGACAGACCACCGGGGAGCTGTTTTTT. Translating gives CAISLGQTTGELFF.

V usage is TRBV5-1 and J usage is TRBJ1-1; a weak D match, TRBD1 (5 bases). Trimming stripped 0 bases from V and 4 bases from J, with 16 bases between. The CDR3 totals 16 residues. Germline lookup yields CDR1 SGHRS and CDR2 YFSETQ. The CDR3 here is CASSLAGRVDGTEAFF. Written as DNA, the CDR3 is TGCGCCAGCAGCTTGGCCGGCAGGGTTGATGGCACTGAAGCTTTCTTT.

This clone showed up just once. The J gene is TRBJ1-2, the V gene TRBV19; 9 nucleotides agree with TRBD1. There are 15 residues in the CDR3. After removal of 5 bases from V and 10 bases from J, the junction contained 14 bases not matched to a gene. Germline CDR1 LNHDA, CDR2 SQIVND (reference sequence). This CDR3 reads CASSATGTGLILYTF. CDR3 DNA: TGTGCCAGTAGTGCAACCGGGACAGGGCTGATTCTCTACACCTTC.

V usage is TRBV27 and J usage is TRBJ2-3, with no clear D. From germline, CDR1 is MNHEY and CDR2 SMNVEV (reference sequence). Trimming took 1 base from V and 1 from J, leaving 6 bases between them. The length of the CDR3 is 14 residues. The DNA of the CDR3 is TGTGCCAGCAGTTTATACGGAGGCACAGATACGCAGTATTTT. Its protein product is CASSLYGGTDTQYF.

The chain employs TRBV9 and TRBJ2-1; D possibly corresponds to TRBD2 (5 bases). The CDR3 totals 15 residues. The V gene's germline CDR1 is SGDLS and CDR2 YYNGEE. V lost 0 bases to trimming and J lost 4 bases, with 11 bases between them. Here the CDR3 reads CASSVVGNPYNEQFF. The CDR3 bases are TGTGCCAGCAGCGTAGTCGGGAACCCATACAATGAGCAGTTCTTC.

V gene TRBV19 combines with J gene TRBJ1-4, with 8 bases lining up with TRBD1. The CDR3 contains 15 residues. The ends lost 6 bases at V and 8 bases at J; junction bases unmatched: 11. Germline lookup yields CDR1 LNHDA and CDR2 SQIVND (reference sequence). The CDR3 nucleotides are TGTGCCAGTAGGCTTCCGGGACAGGTTAACGAAAAACTGTTTTTT. This codes for CASRLPGQVNEKLFF.

The J gene is TRBJ1-2, the V gene TRBV7-2, with D possibly TRBD1 on 5 matching bases. Trimming removed 2 bases from V and 8 bases from J, with 12 bases in between. The CDR3 runs to 13 residues. Germline CDR1 is SGHTA and CDR2 is FQGNSA. Here the CDR3 DNA reads TGTGCCAGCAGCTTAAGGGCAGGGCAAGGCTACACCTTC. Translated: CASSLRAGQGYTF.

This chain connects TRBV19 to TRBJ2-5; D is unclear. The germline V and J ends were trimmed by 5 bases and 4 bases, with 14 bases remaining between them. From germline, CDR1 is LNHDA and CDR2 SQIVND (reference sequence). The CDR3 is 14 amino acids. The CDR3 DNA reads as TGTGCCAGTAGTCCAGCTGGGGATCGAGAGACCCAGTACTTC. Translating it yields CASSPAGDRETQYF.

The chain links TRBV7-2 to TRBJ1-2, with D hard to call. CDR1 SGHTA and CDR2 FQGNSA come from the germline V gene. CDR3 length: 15 amino acids. V lost 0 bases and J lost 7, with 15 bases in between. The CDR3 bases are TGTGCCAGCAGCTTAGCCCCCTACGAATGGGGTGGCTACACCTTC. This codes for CASSLAPYEWGGYTF. The full variable domain, completed using reference TRBV7-2 and TRBJ1-2, is GAGVSQSPSNKVTEKGKDVELRCDPISGHTALYWYRQSLGQGLEFLIYFQGNSAPDKSGLPSDRFSAERTGGSVSTLTIQRTQQEDSAVYLCASSLAPYEWGGYTFGSGTRLTVV.

CDR3 nucleotides: TGTGCCAGCAGCTTAGGGGCGTCTACGACTCATGAAAAACTGTTTTTT. It is translated as CASSLGASTTHEKLFF. This rearrangement joins TRBV7-8 to TRBJ1-4, with D hard to call. V dropped 1 base and J dropped 6 bases, with 15 bases sitting between them. Germline loops: CDR1 SGHVS, CDR2 FQNEAQ. CDR3 length: 16 residues.

This rearrangement joins TRBV4-1 to TRBJ2-1; 7 bases align to TRBD2. Germline trimming cut 11 bases from V and 3 bases from J; bases unmatched to any gene: 16. This CDR3 is 16 amino acids long. Germline V gene lookup returns CDR1 MGHRA and CDR2 YSYEKL. The CDR3 loop reads CAGLGLGTTDYNEQFF. CDR3 bases: TGCGCCGGTCTGGGACTCGGGACTACCGACTACAATGAGCAGTTCTTC.

This chain links TRBV11-3 with TRBJ2-1, with D perhaps matching TRBD1 (5 bases). The CDR3 length is 13 residues. Per germline, CDR1 SGHNT and CDR2 YENEEA. V was shortened by 0 bases and J by 6 bases, with 6 bases between the two germline ends. CDR3 in DNA: TGTGCCAGCAGCTTAGACAGGGTCAATGAGCAGTTCTTC. It yields the protein CASSLDRVNEQFF. The full variable domain, completed using reference TRBV11-3 and TRBJ2-1, is EAGVVQSPRYKIIEKKQPVAFWCNPISGHNTLYWYLQNLGQGPELLIRYENEEAVDDSQLPKDRFSAERLKGVDSTLKIQPAELGDSAVYLCASSLDRVNEQFFGPGTRLTVL.

The gene calls are TRBV19 and TRBJ2-6; weak D call: TRBD1 (5 bases). The V end lost 1 base, the J end lost 2 bases, and 21 bases lay between the germline ends. The CDR3 extends over 20 amino acids. The germline gives CDR1 LNHDA, CDR2 SQIVND (reference sequence). CDR3 coding DNA: TGTGCCAGTAGTATAGGCCACTTTAGCAAGAAGACAGCTGGGGCCAACGTCCTGACTTTC. Translated, it gives CASSIGHFSKKTAGANVLTF.

The V gene is TRBV6-2 or TRBV6-3, the J gene TRBJ2-1, with 13 bases lining up with TRBD2. Trimming removed 4 bases from V and 3 bases from J; junction bases left unmatched: 12. CDR3 length equals 19 residues. CDR1 and CDR2 (germline): MNHEY, SVGEGT. Here the CDR3 DNA reads TGTGCCAGCAGTTCGTTAGGCACTAGCGGGGGGGCCGTCTACAATGAGCAGTTCTTC. Encoded protein: CASSSLGTSGGAVYNEQFF.

The V and J genes are TRBV6-4 and TRBJ1-2; D perhaps matches TRBD1 (5 bases). CDR3 length: 14 amino acids. Trimming pared 0 bases from V and 7 bases from J, leaving 12 bases between. CDR1 and CDR2 from the germline V gene are MRHNA and SNTAGT. The CDR3 here is CASSDSSRGGGYTF. DNA for the CDR3: TGTGCCAGCAGTGACTCGAGTAGGGGAGGTGGCTACACCTTC.

The rearrangement links TRBV7-9 to TRBJ2-6, with a tentative D call TRBD2 (5 bases). This CDR3 region has 16 residues. CDR1 SEHNR and CDR2 FQNEAQ come from the germline V gene (reference sequence). V dropped 6 bases and J dropped 2 bases, with 14 bases sitting between them. As DNA, the CDR3 is TGTGCCAGCAGAACCCCAGGAGCGGCTGGGGCCAACGTCCTGACTTTC. The encoded protein is CASRTPGAAGANVLTF. Variable domain in full (rest from reference TRBV7-9 and TRBJ2-6): DTGVSQNPRHKITKRGQNVTFRCDPISEHNRLYWYRQTLGQGPEFLTYFQNEAQLEKSRLLSDRFSAERPKGSFSTLEIQRTEQGDSAMYLCASRTPGAAGANVLTFGAGSRLTVL.

The chain joins TRBV6-2 or TRBV6-3 to TRBJ1-4; 8 bases agree with TRBD1. This CDR3 spans 14 amino acids. The germline CDR1 and CDR2 sequences are MNHEY and SVGEGT. Trimming removed 2 bases from V and 5 bases from J; junction bases left unmatched: 1. DNA of the CDR3: TGTGCCAGCAGTTACCGGACAGGGAATGAAAAACTGTTTTTT. Translation: CASSYRTGNEKLFF.

The chain employs TRBV28 and TRBJ1-1; D is unresolved. The germline V gene encodes CDR1 MDHEN and CDR2 SYDVKM. This CDR3 contains 12 residues. V was shortened by 4 bases and J by 4 bases, with 7 bases between the two germline ends. CDR3 amino acids: CASSSTFTEAFF. CDR3 nucleotides: TGTGCCAGCAGTTCGACTTTCACTGAAGCTTTCTTT.

The V call is TRBV28, the J call TRBJ1-2, with 7 bases identical to TRBD1. The germline gives CDR1 MDHEN, CDR2 SYDVKM. The CDR3 is 12 residues long. V lost 7 bases and J lost 8; bases outside the gene matches: 7. The CDR3 nucleotides are TGTGCCAGCACTGACAGGGCGAAAGGCTACACCTTC. Protein: CASTDRAKGYTF.

The V and J genes are TRBV9 and TRBJ1-6; D is unresolved. CDR1 SGDLS and CDR2 YYNGEE come from the germline V gene. V was pared by 1 base and J by 7 bases, with 9 bases between. CDR3 length: 14 residues. The DNA for the CDR3 is TGTGCCAGCAGCGTAACGGCAGGAAATTCACCCCTCCACTTT. Translation gives CASSVTAGNSPLHF.

The chain employs TRBV4-3 and TRBJ2-1, with D unresolved. V lost 0 bases and J lost 6, with 9 bases in between. Germline V gene lookup returns CDR1 LGHNA and CDR2 YSLEER. This CDR3 contains 14 residues. CDR3 sequence (DNA): TGCGCCAGCAGCCAAGATGTATCGTCCAATGAGCAGTTCTTC. As protein: CASSQDVSSNEQFF.

This chain uses TRBV14 with TRBJ1-5; 9 nucleotides match TRBD1. This CDR3 comprises 16 residues. The J segment lost 3 bases and the V segment lost 4 bases, leaving 7 bases of the junction unmatched. Germline lookup yields CDR1 SGHDN and CDR2 FVKESK. The CDR3 DNA follows: TGTGCCAGCAGCCTCCGGGACAGGGTCGCCAATCAGCCCCAGCATTTT. This gives the protein CASSLRDRVANQPQHF.

The gene calls are TRBV11-1 and TRBJ1-6; D is unresolved. CDR1 and CDR2 (germline): SGHAT, FQDESV (reference sequence). The CDR3 runs 14 residues. V shed 2 bases and J shed 7 bases, with 9 bases lying between them. The CDR3: CASSLSEPNSPLHF. CDR3 DNA sequence: TGTGCCAGCAGCTTATCTGAACCCAATTCACCCCTCCACTTT.

The rearrangement links TRBV11-3 to TRBJ2-3; 9 nucleotides match TRBD1. V was clipped by 5 bases and J by 10 bases; unmatched bases: 10. This CDR3 is 14 amino acids long. Per germline, CDR1 SGHNT and CDR2 YENEEA. The chain's CDR3 is CASSKDRGGVAQYF. CDR3 DNA sequence: TGTGCCAGCAGCAAGGACAGGGGAGGAGTGGCGCAGTATTTT.

The chain is built from TRBV19 and TRBJ2-6; TRBD1 might be the D (6 bases). CDR1 LNHDA and CDR2 SQIVND come from the germline V gene (reference sequence). The CDR3 spans 15 residues. Between the trimmed V and J ends, which lost 7 bases and 4 bases, there was a span of 14 bases. Written as DNA, the CDR3 is TGTGCCAGTAATCGAGGGGGTCCCGGGGCCAACGTCCTGACTTTC. Encoded protein: CASNRGGPGANVLTF.

This clone appeared once. The J gene is TRBJ2-6, the V gene TRBV9; a possible D gene is TRBD1 (5 bases). The CDR3 covers 15 residues. The V gene's germline CDR1 is SGDLS and CDR2 YYNGEE. The V and J ends lost 3 bases and 0 bases respectively, with 7 bases between them. The CDR3 nucleotides are TGTGCCAGCAGCGAGCAGGGCTCTGGGGCCAACGTCCTGACTTTC. It encodes CASSEQGSGANVLTF.